The T cell receptor (beta chain) under discussion was sequenced for a study of CD8 T cells in ankylosing spondylitis. Notes on the study in general: Ankylosing spondylitis blood appeared to carry a characteristic TCR beta motif of several highly homologous variants. A CD8+ phenotype characterized the disease-linked clones, which were relatively rare in peripheral blood. Certain motif variants had earlier appeared in reactive arthritis synovial fluid and blood.

Germline trimming cut 2 bases from V and 2 bases from J; bases unmatched to any gene: 7. Germline CDR1 and CDR2: LGHNA and YNFKEQ. This CDR3 spans 16 amino acids. Details on this clonotype: Its antigen is unidentified.

TCRdb reprocessed the 5' RACE reads via MiXCR and lists one record per CDR3 protein. The sample gives hundreds of thousands of distinct CDR3 sequences, about 10% of which show up once; 0.51% is in the top ten. The receptor was isolated from a male donor with ankylosing spondylitis. The chain employs TRBV4-2 and TRBJ2-3, with 7 positions matching TRBD2. Sequencing input: blood, either unsorted or a sorted T cell fraction (not recorded which). This CDR3 is CASSQRGAGPTDTQYF. CDR3 coding DNA: TGTGCCAGCAGCCAACGCGGAGCGGGGCCCACAGATACGCAGTATTTT.